This T cell receptor (beta chain) was captured by sequencing in a study of blood T cell repertoires in COVID-19. Overall study: The United States, Italy and Spain were the sources of the acute and convalescent COVID-19 samples.

The V gene end was trimmed by 0 bases and the J gene end by 4 bases; junction bases not matched to a gene: 3. This CDR3 is 15 amino acids long. Germline loops: CDR1 SGHTA, CDR2 FQGNSA. Libraries were prepared by immunoSEQ multiplex PCR; TCRdb keeps only in-frame clonotypes and omits some of them. The sample contains 100,000 or so clones, roughly 79% of which appear only once. The chain employs TRBV7-2 and TRBJ1-3; the match to TRBD1 covers 7 bases. Specimen: peripheral blood. The sequence was obtained from a woman between 65 and 79 years old with acute or convalescent COVID-19. DNA of the CDR3: TGTGCCAGCAGCTTAGCAGGGACAGCGGGAAACACCATATATTTT. Its translation: CASSLAGTAGNTIYF.